This TCR beta chain was documented in a study of T cells in Graves' hyperthyroidism and ophthalmopathy. This clonotype was seen at least ten times. Antigen specificity is unknown. The V gene's germline CDR1 is LGHDT and CDR2 YNNKEL (reference sequence). The CDR3 totals 15 residues. V was trimmed by 4 bases and J by 2 bases, leaving 13 bases between them. Using RNA transcripts as the source, TCR beta CDR3 regions were amplified. HTBI primers were the set used in a first-round RT-PCR of the TCR CDR3. TCRdb processed the multiplex PCR reads anew with MiXCR; each CDR3 protein has one entry. The data show around 340,000 distinct CDR3 sequences, about a sixth seen once. Study results and limitations: A model built on 13 V-J features separated ophthalmopathy from stable hyperthyroidism.

Newly diagnosed hyperthyroidism patients aged 18 to 65 years had disease lasting under 2 months. Uncontrolled infections, other autoimmune diseases, pregnancy or lactation led to exclusion of patients. The PBMCs had their origin in 8.5 to 10 ml of fresh peripheral blood. The chain carries TRBV3-1 and TRBJ2-3; the D gene is possibly TRBD2 (6 bases). The sequencing sample was made of blood. The TCR sequence derives from a woman in her twenties or thirties with Graves' hyperthyroidism that later progressed to Graves' ophthalmopathy. CDR3 nucleotide sequence: TGTGCCAGCAGCCGGGGGGACTCCCTCACAGATACGCAGTATTTT. Translating gives CASSRGDSLTDTQYF.